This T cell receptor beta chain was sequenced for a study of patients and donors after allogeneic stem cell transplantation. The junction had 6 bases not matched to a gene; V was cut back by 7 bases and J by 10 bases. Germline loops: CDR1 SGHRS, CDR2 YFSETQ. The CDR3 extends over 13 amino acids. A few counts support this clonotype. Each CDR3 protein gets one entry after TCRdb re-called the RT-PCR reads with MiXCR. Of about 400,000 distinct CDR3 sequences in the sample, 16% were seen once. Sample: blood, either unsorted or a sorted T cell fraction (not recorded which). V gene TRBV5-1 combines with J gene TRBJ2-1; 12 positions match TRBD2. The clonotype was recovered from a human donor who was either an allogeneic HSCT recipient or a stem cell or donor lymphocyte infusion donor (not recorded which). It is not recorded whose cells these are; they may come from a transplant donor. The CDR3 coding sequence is TGCGCCAGCGCGGGGCTAGCGGGGGGGGAGCAGTTCTTC. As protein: CASAGLAGGEQFF.